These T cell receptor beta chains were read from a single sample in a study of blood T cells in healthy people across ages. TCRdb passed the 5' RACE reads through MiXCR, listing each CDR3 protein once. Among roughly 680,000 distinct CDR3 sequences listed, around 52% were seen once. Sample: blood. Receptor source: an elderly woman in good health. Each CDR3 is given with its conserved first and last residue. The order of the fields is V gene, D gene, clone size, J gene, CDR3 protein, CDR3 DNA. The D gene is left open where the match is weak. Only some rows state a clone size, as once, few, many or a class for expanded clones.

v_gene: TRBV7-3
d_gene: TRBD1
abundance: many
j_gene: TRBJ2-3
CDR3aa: CASSLKTGTGGKDTQYF
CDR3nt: TGTGCCAGCAGCTTAAAAACGGGGACAGGGGGTAAAGATACGCAGTATTTT

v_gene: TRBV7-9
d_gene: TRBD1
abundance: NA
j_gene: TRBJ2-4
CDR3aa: CASSLGQGINIQYF
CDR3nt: TGTGCCAGCAGTTTGGGACAGGGAATAAACATTCAGTACTTC

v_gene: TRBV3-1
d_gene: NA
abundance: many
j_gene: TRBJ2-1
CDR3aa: CASSQSSIRSSYNEQFF
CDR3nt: TGTGCCAGCAGCCAATCGAGCATACGGAGCTCCTACAATGAGCAGTTCTTC

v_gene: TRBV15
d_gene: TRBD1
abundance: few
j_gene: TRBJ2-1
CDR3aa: CATSRQGARTEQFF
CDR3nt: TGTGCCACCAGCAGACAGGGGGCACGTACAGAGCAGTTCTTC

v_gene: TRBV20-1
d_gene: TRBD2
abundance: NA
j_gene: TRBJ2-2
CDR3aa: CSARREGSTGELFF
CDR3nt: TGCAGTGCTAGAAGGGAGGGGAGCACCGGGGAGCTGTTTTTT

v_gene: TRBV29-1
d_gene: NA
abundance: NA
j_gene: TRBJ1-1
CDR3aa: CSVEAGSRTTEAFF
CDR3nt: TGCAGCGTTGAAGCCGGCAGTCGGACCACTGAAGCTTTCTTT

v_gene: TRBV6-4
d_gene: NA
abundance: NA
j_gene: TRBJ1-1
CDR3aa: CASSDSYRGAHTEAFF
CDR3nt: TGTGCCAGCAGTGACTCGTATCGGGGGGCGCATACTGAAGCTTTCTTT

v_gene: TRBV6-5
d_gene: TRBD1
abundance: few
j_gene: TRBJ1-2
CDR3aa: CASSTGQGNGYTF
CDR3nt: TGTGCCAGCAGTACGGGACAGGGGAATGGCTACACCTTC

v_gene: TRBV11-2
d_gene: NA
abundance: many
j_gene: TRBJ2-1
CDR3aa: CASSLIGASNEQFF
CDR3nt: TGTGCCAGCAGCTTAATTGGGGCCTCCAATGAGCAGTTCTTC

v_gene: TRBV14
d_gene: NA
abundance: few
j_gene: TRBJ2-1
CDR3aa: CASSHPGALLRFF
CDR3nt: TGTGCCAGCAGCCACCCGGGGGCGCTTTTACGGTTCTTC

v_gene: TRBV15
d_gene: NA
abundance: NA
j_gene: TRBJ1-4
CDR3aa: CATSRVWGEIRKLFF
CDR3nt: TGTGCCACCAGCAGAGTATGGGGCGAAATAAGAAAACTGTTTTTT

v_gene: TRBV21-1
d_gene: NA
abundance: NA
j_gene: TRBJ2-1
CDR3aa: CASSNGLPAGGPGNEQFF
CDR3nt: TGTGCCAGCAGCAATGGTCTTCCGGCGGGAGGGCCGGGGAATGAGCAGTTCTTC

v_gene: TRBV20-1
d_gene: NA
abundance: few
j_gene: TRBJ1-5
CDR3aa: CSARGKAALRNQPQHF
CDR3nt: TGCAGTGCTAGAGGAAAGGCGGCATTAAGGAATCAGCCCCAGCATTTT

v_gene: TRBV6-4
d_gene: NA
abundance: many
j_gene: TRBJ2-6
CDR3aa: CATSDRAGANVLTF
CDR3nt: TGTGCCACCTCCGACAGAGCTGGGGCCAACGTCCTGACTTTC

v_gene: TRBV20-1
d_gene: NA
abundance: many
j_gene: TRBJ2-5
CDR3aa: CSARDRGGTTQYF
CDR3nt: TGCAGTGCTAGAGATCGCGGGGGCACGACCCAGTACTTC

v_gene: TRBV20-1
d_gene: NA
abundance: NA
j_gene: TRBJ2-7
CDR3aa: CSARDPLGGRVGEQYF
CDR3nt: TGCAGTGCTAGAGATCCCCTCGGAGGGCGAGTGGGCGAGCAGTACTTC

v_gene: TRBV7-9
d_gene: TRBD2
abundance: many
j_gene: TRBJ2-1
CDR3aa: CASSFTSGRVIFYNEQFF
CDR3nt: TGTGCCAGCAGCTTTACTAGCGGGAGGGTCATCTTTTACAATGAGCAGTTCTTC

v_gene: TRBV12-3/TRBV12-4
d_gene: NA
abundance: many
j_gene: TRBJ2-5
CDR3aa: CASSPSPGRPQETQYF
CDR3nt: TGTGCCAGCAGTCCTTCCCCTGGACGGCCTCAAGAGACCCAGTACTTC

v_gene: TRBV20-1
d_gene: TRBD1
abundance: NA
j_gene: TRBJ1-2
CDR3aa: CSAREGTANNYGYTF
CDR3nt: TGCAGTGCTAGAGAAGGGACAGCGAACAACTATGGCTACACCTTC

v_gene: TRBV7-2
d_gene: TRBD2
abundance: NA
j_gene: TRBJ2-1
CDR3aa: CASSSTRSSGGRDEQFF
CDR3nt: TGTGCCAGCAGCTCCACTCGCTCTAGCGGGGGCAGGGATGAGCAGTTCTTC

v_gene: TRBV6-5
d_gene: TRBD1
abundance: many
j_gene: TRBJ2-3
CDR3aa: CASSYSGQYTDTQYF
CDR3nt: TGTGCCAGCAGTTACTCGGGACAGTACACAGATACGCAGTATTTT

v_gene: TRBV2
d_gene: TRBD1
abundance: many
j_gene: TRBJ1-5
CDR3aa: CASSPTGGYQPQHF
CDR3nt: TGTGCCAGCAGTCCGACAGGGGGCTATCAGCCCCAGCATTTT

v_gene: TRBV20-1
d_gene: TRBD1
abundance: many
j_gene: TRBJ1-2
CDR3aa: CSASTGGYGYTF
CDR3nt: TGCAGTGCCTCTACAGGGGGGTATGGCTACACCTTC

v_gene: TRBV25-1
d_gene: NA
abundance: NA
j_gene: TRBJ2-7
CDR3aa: CASSKDGTREQYF
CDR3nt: TGTGCCAGCAGTAAGGACGGGACGCGGGAGCAGTACTTC

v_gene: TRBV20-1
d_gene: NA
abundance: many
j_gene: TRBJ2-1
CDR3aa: CSARLINEQFF
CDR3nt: TGCAGTGCTAGGCTTATAAATGAGCAGTTCTTC

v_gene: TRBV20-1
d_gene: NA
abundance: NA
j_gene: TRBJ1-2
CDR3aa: CSARGTATNYGYTF
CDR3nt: TGCAGTGCTAGAGGGACAGCAACAAACTATGGCTACACCTTC

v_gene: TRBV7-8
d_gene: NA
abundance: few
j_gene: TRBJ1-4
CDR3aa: CASSLRGREVKKLFF
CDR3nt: TGTGCCAGCAGCTTAAGAGGCAGGGAAGTGAAAAAACTGTTTTTT

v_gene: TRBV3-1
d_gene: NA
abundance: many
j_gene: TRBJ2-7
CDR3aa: CASSQDAGSYEQYF
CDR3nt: TGTGCCAGCAGCCAAGATGCAGGTTCCTACGAGCAGTACTTC

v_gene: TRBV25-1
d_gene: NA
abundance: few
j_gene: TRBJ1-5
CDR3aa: CASSDKGVPQHF
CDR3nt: TGTGCCAGCAGTGATAAGGGAGTTCCCCAGCATTTT

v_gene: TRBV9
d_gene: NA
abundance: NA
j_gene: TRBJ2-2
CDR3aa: CASSISHTGELFF
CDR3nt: TGTGCCAGCAGCATTAGCCACACCGGGGAGCTGTTTTTT

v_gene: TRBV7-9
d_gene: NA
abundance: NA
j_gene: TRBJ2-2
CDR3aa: CASSPKPGTPRLTGELFF
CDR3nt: TGTGCCAGCAGCCCAAAACCCGGGACCCCCAGGCTTACCGGGGAGCTGTTTTTT

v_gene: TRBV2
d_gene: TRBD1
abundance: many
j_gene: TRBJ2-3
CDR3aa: CASRRDRAPDTQYF
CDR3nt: TGTGCCAGCAGGAGGGACAGGGCCCCAGATACGCAGTATTTT

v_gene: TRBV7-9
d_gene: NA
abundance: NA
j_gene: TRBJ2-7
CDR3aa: CASSTFSSYEQYF
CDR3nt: TGTGCCAGCAGCACCTTTAGCTCCTACGAGCAGTACTTC

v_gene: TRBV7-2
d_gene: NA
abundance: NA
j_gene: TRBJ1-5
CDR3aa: CASSLQGPQHF
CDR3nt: TGTGCCAGCAGCTTACAGGGACCCCAGCATTTT

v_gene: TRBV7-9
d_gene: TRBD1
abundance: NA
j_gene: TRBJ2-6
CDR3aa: CASSAIRQGTVSGANVLTF
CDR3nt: TGTGCCAGCAGCGCCATCCGACAGGGAACCGTCTCTGGGGCCAACGTCCTGACTTTC

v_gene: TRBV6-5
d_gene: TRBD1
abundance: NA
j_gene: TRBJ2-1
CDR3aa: CASSHDRALAGEQFF
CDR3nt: TGTGCCAGCAGTCATGACAGGGCCTTAGCCGGTGAGCAGTTCTTC

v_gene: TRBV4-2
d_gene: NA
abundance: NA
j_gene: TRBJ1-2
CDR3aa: CASSQAPTYSPTGYTF
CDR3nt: TGTGCCAGCAGCCAAGCCCCGACCTATTCTCCTACTGGCTACACCTTC

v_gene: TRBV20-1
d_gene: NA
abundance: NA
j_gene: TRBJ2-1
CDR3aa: CSAGESGSSYNAQFF
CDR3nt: TGCAGTGCCGGGGAAAGTGGGAGCTCCTACAATGCGCAGTTCTTC

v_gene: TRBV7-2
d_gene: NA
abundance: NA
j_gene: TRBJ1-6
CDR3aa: CASSLVGYNSPLHF
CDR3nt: TGTGCCAGCAGCTTAGTAGGGTATAATTCACCCCTCCACTTT

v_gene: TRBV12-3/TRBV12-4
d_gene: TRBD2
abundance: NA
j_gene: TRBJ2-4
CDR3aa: CASSLDRLAGGKNIQYF
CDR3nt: TGTGCCAGCAGTTTAGATCGACTAGCGGGGGGGAAAAACATTCAGTACTTC

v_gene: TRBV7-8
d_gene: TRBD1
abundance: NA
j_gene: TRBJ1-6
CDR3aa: CASSLVQGGHSPLHF
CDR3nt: TGTGCTAGCAGCTTAGTACAGGGGGGGCATTCACCCCTCCACTTT

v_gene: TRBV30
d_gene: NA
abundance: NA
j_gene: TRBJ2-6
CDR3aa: CACLVDVLTF
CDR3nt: TGTGCCTGCCTCGTGGACGTCCTGACTTTC

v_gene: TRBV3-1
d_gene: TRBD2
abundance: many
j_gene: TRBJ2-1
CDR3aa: CASSQYGGGPHEGYNEQFF
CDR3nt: TGTGCCAGCAGCCAATACGGCGGGGGGCCCCATGAGGGCTACAATGAGCAGTTCTTC

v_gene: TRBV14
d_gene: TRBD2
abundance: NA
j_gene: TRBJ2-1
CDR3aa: CASSYMTSGIDEQFF
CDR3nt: TGTGCCAGCAGTTATATGACTAGCGGTATCGATGAGCAGTTCTTC

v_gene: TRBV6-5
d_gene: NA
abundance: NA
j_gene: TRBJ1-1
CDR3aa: CASSYGGIMNTEAFF
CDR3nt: TGTGCCAGCAGTTACGGGGGCATAATGAACACTGAAGCTTTCTTT

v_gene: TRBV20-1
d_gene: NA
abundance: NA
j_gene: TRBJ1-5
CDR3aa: CSATQWGYSNQPQHF
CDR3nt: TGCAGTGCTACTCAGTGGGGATATAGCAATCAGCCCCAGCATTTT

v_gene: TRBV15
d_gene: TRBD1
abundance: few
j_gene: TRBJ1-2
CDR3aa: CATSRSLGQGGGYTF
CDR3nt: TGTGCCACCAGCAGATCCCTCGGACAGGGGGGTGGCTACACCTTC

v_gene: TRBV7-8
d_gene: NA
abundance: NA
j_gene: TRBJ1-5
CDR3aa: CASSLATNLLGRTHF
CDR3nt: TGTGCCAGCAGCTTAGCGACCAACCTGCTGGGCCGAACGCATTTT

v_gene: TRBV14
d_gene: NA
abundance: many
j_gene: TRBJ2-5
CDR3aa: CASSPSGPPIQETQYF
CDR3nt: TGTGCCAGCAGCCCCTCGGGGCCACCCATCCAAGAGACCCAGTACTTC